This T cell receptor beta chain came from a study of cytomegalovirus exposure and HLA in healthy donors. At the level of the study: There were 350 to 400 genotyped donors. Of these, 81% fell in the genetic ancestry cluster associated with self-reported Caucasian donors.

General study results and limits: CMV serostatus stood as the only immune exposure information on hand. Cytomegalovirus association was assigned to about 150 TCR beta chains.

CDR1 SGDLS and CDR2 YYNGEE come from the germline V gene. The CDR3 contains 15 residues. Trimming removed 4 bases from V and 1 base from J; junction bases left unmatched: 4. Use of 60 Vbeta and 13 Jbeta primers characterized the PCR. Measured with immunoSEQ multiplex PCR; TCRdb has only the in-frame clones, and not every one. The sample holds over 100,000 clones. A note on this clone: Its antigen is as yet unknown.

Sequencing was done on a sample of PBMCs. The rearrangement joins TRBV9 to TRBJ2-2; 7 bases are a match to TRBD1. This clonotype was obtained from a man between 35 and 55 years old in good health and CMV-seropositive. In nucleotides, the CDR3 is TGTGCCAGCAGCCCGGGACAGTGGAACACCGGGGAGCTGTTTTTT. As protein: CASSPGQWNTGELFF.